This T cell receptor beta chain originates from a study of T cell responses to AZD1222 COVID-19 vaccine. General study findings and limits: The donor cohort was predominantly white British with a female majority, and clonal diversity may have been underestimated.

In regard to this clone: What it binds is not known.

Measured with immunoSEQ multiplex PCR; TCRdb has only the in-frame clones, and not every one. The data hold approximately 74,000 clones, with roughly 89% observed a single time. The CDR3 has 17 residues. V lost 1 base and J lost 1; bases outside the gene matches: 9. Germline loops: CDR1 SGHTA, CDR2 FQGNSA. The source was peripheral blood, collected on day 0 of AZD1222 vaccination. This sequence originates from an adult in good health. The chain uses TRBV7-2 and TRBJ2-5; 7 nucleotides agree with TRBD1. The CDR3 region is CASSLVYRGLFQETQYF. The CDR3 bases are TGTGCCAGCAGCTTAGTCTACAGGGGCCTCTTCCAAGAGACCCAGTACTTC. The full variable domain, completed using reference TRBV7-2 and TRBJ2-5, is GAGVSQSPSNKVTEKGKDVELRCDPISGHTALYWYRQSLGQGLEFLIYFQGNSAPDKSGLPSDRFSAERTGGSVSTLTIQRTQQEDSAVYLCASSLVYRGLFQETQYFGPGTRLLVL.